A selection of T cell receptor beta chains follows, all from one sample in a study of T-cell memory formation after mild COVID-19. One entry per CDR3 protein results from TCRdb running MiXCR on the 5' RACE reads. The sample has 350,000 to 450,000 distinct CDR3 sequences, over 25% seen once. The sequenced sample consisted of PBMCs or a T cell subset sorted from them (not recorded which). These receptor sequences come from an adult woman who had mild COVID-19 (a few samples of this study predate the infection). Cell type and time point are not known. CDR3s include the opening cysteine and the closing phenylalanine or tryptophan. Each record gives: CDR3 DNA, CDR3 protein, D gene, J gene, clone size, V gene. D genes are given only for firm matches. The size of a clone is reported for some rows only, either as once, few or many, or as a class for expanded clones.

CDR3 DNA: TGTGCCAGCTCACCACTCTCAGGGAATGAGCAGTTCTTC
CDR3 protein: CASSPLSGNEQFF
D gene: NA
J gene: TRBJ2-1
clone size: NA
V gene: TRBV18

CDR3 DNA: TGTGCCAGCAGTTTAGTTGTGGGATTACAAGAGACCCAGTACTTC
CDR3 protein: CASSLVVGLQETQYF
D gene: NA
J gene: TRBJ2-5
clone size: NA
V gene: TRBV12-3/TRBV12-4

CDR3 DNA: TGTGCCAGCAGCCAATCATCCGGGACAGGGACCGAGCAGTACTTC
CDR3 protein: CASSQSSGTGTEQYF
D gene: TRBD1
J gene: TRBJ2-7
clone size: NA
V gene: TRBV7-2

CDR3 DNA: TGTGCCAGCAGCCAGATAGGGGGAGAGACCCAGTACTTC
CDR3 protein: CASSQIGGETQYF
D gene: NA
J gene: TRBJ2-5
clone size: few
V gene: TRBV14

CDR3 DNA: TGCGCCAGCAGCCCGGGACAGGCGTTTGGCATTCAGTACTTC
CDR3 protein: CASSPGQAFGIQYF
D gene: TRBD1
J gene: TRBJ2-4
clone size: NA
V gene: TRBV5-1

CDR3 DNA: TGCGCCAGCAGCTTGTGGGGAGGGGAAACTGAAGCTTTCTTT
CDR3 protein: CASSLWGGETEAFF
D gene: NA
J gene: TRBJ1-1
clone size: NA
V gene: TRBV5-1

CDR3 DNA: TGTGCCAGCAGTTCTACAGGGGTGGTCGCGGTTGGCTACACCTTC
CDR3 protein: CASSSTGVVAVGYTF
D gene: TRBD1
J gene: TRBJ1-2
clone size: NA
V gene: TRBV12-3/TRBV12-4

CDR3 DNA: TGCGCCAGCAGCCAAGGGGCAACTAGCGGCCAAGAGACCCAGTACTTC
CDR3 protein: CASSQGATSGQETQYF
D gene: TRBD2
J gene: TRBJ2-5
clone size: few
V gene: TRBV4-3

CDR3 DNA: TGTGCCAGCAGCTTCAAAGGCGTGGAGGCTAGCGTACAAGAGACCCAGTACTTC
CDR3 protein: CASSFKGVEASVQETQYF
D gene: NA
J gene: TRBJ2-5
clone size: many
V gene: TRBV7-2

CDR3 DNA: TGTGCCAGCAGCGACACAGGGTTAAGTCAGCCCCAGCATTTT
CDR3 protein: CASSDTGLSQPQHF
D gene: NA
J gene: TRBJ1-5
clone size: NA
V gene: TRBV3-1

CDR3 DNA: TGTGCCACCAGTGATCCTGCTAGCACAGATACGCAGTATTTT
CDR3 protein: CATSDPASTDTQYF
D gene: NA
J gene: TRBJ2-3
clone size: few
V gene: TRBV24-1

CDR3 DNA: TGCGCCAGCAGCCAAGGAGGGTTAAGGGACCTGAGCTCCTACAATGAGCAGTTCTTC
CDR3 protein: CASSQGGLRDLSSYNEQFF
D gene: NA
J gene: TRBJ2-1
clone size: NA
V gene: TRBV4-1

CDR3 DNA: TGTGCCTGGGGATTTTATTGGTACGAGCAGTACTTC
CDR3 protein: CAWGFYWYEQYF
D gene: NA
J gene: TRBJ2-7
clone size: NA
V gene: TRBV30

CDR3 DNA: TGTGCCAGCAGCCTAGCGGGAGTAGCGGAGACCCAGTACTTC
CDR3 protein: CASSLAGVAETQYF
D gene: TRBD2
J gene: TRBJ2-5
clone size: many
V gene: TRBV7-2

CDR3 DNA: TGTGCCAGCAGCTTTCAGGGGCTCACAGATACGCAGTATTTT
CDR3 protein: CASSFQGLTDTQYF
D gene: NA
J gene: TRBJ2-3
clone size: NA
V gene: TRBV13

CDR3 DNA: TGTGCCAGCAGATCCCCCGGAGGGCCCTACAATGAGCAGTTCTTC
CDR3 protein: CASRSPGGPYNEQFF
D gene: NA
J gene: TRBJ2-1
clone size: NA
V gene: TRBV7-2

CDR3 DNA: TGTGCCAGCAGTGAAGGGGTCGAACCGAACACCGGGGAGCTGTTTTTT
CDR3 protein: CASSEGVEPNTGELFF
D gene: NA
J gene: TRBJ2-2
clone size: few
V gene: TRBV6-1

CDR3 DNA: TGCGCCAGCAGCCAAGATGCTAGCGGGAGGGCCTACGAGCAGTACTTC
CDR3 protein: CASSQDASGRAYEQYF
D gene: TRBD2
J gene: TRBJ2-7
clone size: NA
V gene: TRBV4-1

CDR3 DNA: TGTGCCAGCAGCTTGCTATGGCAAGAGACCCAGTACTTC
CDR3 protein: CASSLLWQETQYF
D gene: NA
J gene: TRBJ2-5
clone size: NA
V gene: TRBV5-4

CDR3 DNA: TGTGCCAGCAGCGTGGGCTTCAGGGGCACCTACAATGAGCAGTTCTTC
CDR3 protein: CASSVGFRGTYNEQFF
D gene: NA
J gene: TRBJ2-1
clone size: few
V gene: TRBV7-9

CDR3 DNA: TGCGCCAGCAGCTTGGCGACAGGGGCCACAGATACGCAGTATTTT
CDR3 protein: CASSLATGATDTQYF
D gene: TRBD1
J gene: TRBJ2-3
clone size: few
V gene: TRBV5-1

CDR3 DNA: TGTGCCAGCAGCTCAAGGACTAGCGGGGAGACGCAAGAGACCCAGTACTTC
CDR3 protein: CASSSRTSGETQETQYF
D gene: TRBD2
J gene: TRBJ2-5
clone size: once
V gene: TRBV11-3

CDR3 DNA: TGCGCCAGCAGCATTGGCAGGCCGAGCTCCTACGAGCAGTACTTC
CDR3 protein: CASSIGRPSSYEQYF
D gene: NA
J gene: TRBJ2-7
clone size: NA
V gene: TRBV5-1

CDR3 DNA: TGCAGCGTTGAGGGACTAGCGGCTCCCACAGATACGCAGTATTTT
CDR3 protein: CSVEGLAAPTDTQYF
D gene: TRBD2
J gene: TRBJ2-3
clone size: few
V gene: TRBV29-1

CDR3 DNA: TGTGCCAGCAGCTTAACAGGGGGGGATGAAGCTTTCTTT
CDR3 protein: CASSLTGGDEAFF
D gene: TRBD1
J gene: TRBJ1-1
clone size: NA
V gene: TRBV7-9

CDR3 DNA: TGTGCCAGCACTGGGCGGGGTTCTATGAACACTGAAGCTTTCTTT
CDR3 protein: CASTGRGSMNTEAFF
D gene: NA
J gene: TRBJ1-1
clone size: NA
V gene: TRBV2

CDR3 DNA: TGCGCCAGCAGCTCACAGGGGTTAGGGGCCAACGTCCTGACTTTC
CDR3 protein: CASSSQGLGANVLTF
D gene: TRBD1
J gene: TRBJ2-6
clone size: few
V gene: TRBV5-1

CDR3 DNA: TGCGCCAGCAGCTTGGACAGGGAGGCGACTAATGAAAAACTGTTTTTT
CDR3 protein: CASSLDREATNEKLFF
D gene: NA
J gene: TRBJ1-4
clone size: few
V gene: TRBV5-1

CDR3 DNA: TGTGCCTGGAGTGTACTCCGGGGGCGGGATGAAAAACTGTTTTTT
CDR3 protein: CAWSVLRGRDEKLFF
D gene: NA
J gene: TRBJ1-4
clone size: NA
V gene: TRBV30

CDR3 DNA: TGTGCCAGCAGTACCCCCCAGGGGTGGCAAGAGACCCAGTACTTC
CDR3 protein: CASSTPQGWQETQYF
D gene: NA
J gene: TRBJ2-5
clone size: few
V gene: TRBV12-3/TRBV12-4